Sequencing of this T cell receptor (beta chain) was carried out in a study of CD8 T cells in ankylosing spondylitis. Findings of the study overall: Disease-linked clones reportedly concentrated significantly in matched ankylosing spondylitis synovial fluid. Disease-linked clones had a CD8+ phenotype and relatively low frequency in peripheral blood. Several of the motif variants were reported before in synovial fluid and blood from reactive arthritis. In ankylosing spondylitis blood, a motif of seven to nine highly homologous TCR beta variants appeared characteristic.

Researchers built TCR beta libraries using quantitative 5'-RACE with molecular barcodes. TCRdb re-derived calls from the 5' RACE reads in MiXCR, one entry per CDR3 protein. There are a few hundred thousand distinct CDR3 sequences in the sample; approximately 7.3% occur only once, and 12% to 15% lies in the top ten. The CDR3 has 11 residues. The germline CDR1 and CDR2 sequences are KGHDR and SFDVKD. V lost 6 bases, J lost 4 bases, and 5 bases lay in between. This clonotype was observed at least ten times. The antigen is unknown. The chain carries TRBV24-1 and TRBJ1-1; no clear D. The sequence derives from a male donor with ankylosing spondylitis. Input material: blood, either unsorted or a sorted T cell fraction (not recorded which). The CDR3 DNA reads TGTGCCACCAGTTGGGGCACTGAAGCTTTCTTT. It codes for CATSWGTEAFF.